A single sample is the source of the 16 T cell receptor beta chains below, sequenced in a study of T cells in Graves' hyperthyroidism and ophthalmopathy. What was amplified from RNA transcripts were TCR beta CDR3 regions. During a first-round RT-PCR of the TCR CDR3, the HTBI primer set was used. TCRdb analysed the multiplex PCR reads with MiXCR anew, one entry per CDR3 protein. The sample records a few hundred thousand distinct CDR3 sequences, less than 15% being singletons. The sample consisted of blood. The source of these receptors is a woman in her forties with Graves' hyperthyroidism.

This sequence joins TRBV13 and TRBJ2-7, with D hard to call. This CDR3 spans 14 amino acids. Germline CDR1 and CDR2: PRHDT and FYEKMQ (reference sequence). V was trimmed by 4 bases and J by 2 bases, leaving 12 bases between them. This CDR3 reads CASSSRHQTYEQYF. The CDR3 bases are TGTGCCAGCAGCTCCCGTCACCAAACCTACGAGCAGTACTTC.

This clonotype appeared many times. The chain uses TRBV5-8 and TRBJ1-2, with 9 bases aligning to TRBD1. V shed 4 bases and J 8 bases; nucleotides not matched to a gene: 9. Germline values: CDR1 SGHTS, CDR2 YDEGEE. CDR3 length: 14 amino acids. This CDR3 reads CASSITGGAKGYTF. The CDR3 nucleotides are TGTGCCAGCAGCATTACAGGGGGCGCGAAGGGCTACACCTTC. Full variable domain (outside the CDR3, taken from reference TRBV5-8 and TRBJ1-2): EAGVTQSPTHLIKTRGQQATLRCSPISGHTSVYWYQQALGLGLQFLLWYDEGEERNRGNFPPRFSGRQFPNYSSELNVNALELEDSALYLCASSITGGAKGYTFGSGTRLTVV.

This clonotype was counted many times. This chain links TRBV6-1 with TRBJ1-3, with TRBD1 matching 9 bases. The CDR3 loop spans 15 amino acids. After removal of 8 bases from V and 7 bases from J, the junction contained 12 bases not matched to a gene. Germline V lookup: CDR1 MNHNS, CDR2 SASEGT. The CDR3: CASLSPGQGFNTIYF. The CDR3 DNA reads as TGTGCCAGCCTCTCCCCGGGACAGGGTTTTAACACCATATATTTT.

This clonotype was recorded at least ten times. This chain uses TRBV2 with TRBJ2-7, with 7 nucleotides matching TRBD1. The CDR3 length is 15 residues. CDR1 SNHLY and CDR2 FYNNEI come from the germline V gene. With V trimmed by 8 bases and J by 4 bases, 14 bases remained unmatched. CDR3 nucleotide sequence: TGTGCCAGCCTCAAAGAGGCGACAGGGCTATACGAGCAGTACTTC. Residues: CASLKEATGLYEQYF.

Points on this clonotype: This may stem from a read error, because a much larger clone lies one nucleotide away. The chain couples TRBV3-1 to TRBJ2-7; 8 nucleotides match TRBD2. The V gene's germline CDR1 is LGHDT and CDR2 YNNKEL (reference sequence). J gave up 1 base and V 4 bases, and 15 bases lay outside the gene matches. The CDR3 consists of 18 residues. CDR3 protein: CASSPGGLAGRGSYEQYF. The CDR3 region has the DNA TGTGCCAGCAGCCCCGGGGGGTTAGCGGGGAGGGGGTCCTACGAGCAGTACTTC.

This clonotype was observed many times. This chain uses TRBV3-1 with TRBJ2-7; D unclear. This CDR3 is built from 13 residues. Germline V gives CDR1 LGHDT, CDR2 YNNKEL (reference sequence). V lost 2 bases and J 3 bases, leaving 8 bases between the germline ends. The CDR3 spells CASSQNWDYEQYF. CDR3 nucleotides: TGTGCCAGCAGCCAAAACTGGGACTACGAGCAGTACTTC.

Ten or more counts support this clonotype. This rearrangement joins TRBV7-9 to TRBJ2-1, with 9 bases identical to TRBD2. V lost 1 base and J lost 8; bases outside the gene matches: 15. Germline-derived CDR1 and CDR2 are SEHNR and FQNEAQ (reference sequence). The CDR3 length is 18 residues. This chain's CDR3 is CASSLGWGGRAGWDEQFF. DNA for the CDR3: TGTGCCAGCAGCTTAGGATGGGGCGGGAGGGCCGGTTGGGATGAGCAGTTCTTC.

Ten or more counts support this clonotype. The rearrangement links TRBV7-8 to TRBJ2-3, with a tentative D call TRBD1 (6 bases). Germline V gene sequence: CDR1 SGHVS, CDR2 FQNEAQ. Trimming took off 2 bases at V and 5 bases at J, with 14 bases between the two ends. The CDR3 consists of 15 residues. CDR3 loop: CASSLSSGQEDTQYF. In DNA, the CDR3 is TGTGCCAGCAGCTTAAGTTCGGGACAAGAAGATACGCAGTATTTT.

This clonotype was observed at least ten times. The rearrangement links TRBV5-1 to TRBJ2-3; 8 nucleotides match TRBD2. Trimming took 4 bases from V and 2 from J; bases not matched to a gene: 9. Looked up from germline, CDR1 is SGHRS and CDR2 is YFSETQ. The CDR3 covers 16 residues. The CDR3: CASSIGTSGDTDTQYF. CDR3 coding DNA: TGCGCCAGCAGCATTGGCACTAGCGGAGACACAGATACGCAGTATTTT.

Ten or more counts support this clonotype. This chain links TRBV3-1 with TRBJ2-5; 8 bases match TRBD2. The germline gives CDR1 LGHDT, CDR2 YNNKEL (reference sequence). This CDR3 has 15 residues. The ends lost 7 bases at V and 5 bases at J; junction bases unmatched: 12. The CDR3, as DNA: TGTGCCAGCACCCCCAAGCGGGAGCTTCGGGAGACCCAGTACTTC. Translated, it gives CASTPKRELRETQYF.

Many counts were recorded for this clonotype. The chain links TRBV28 to TRBJ2-7, with unresolved D. CDR1 MDHEN and CDR2 SYDVKM come from the germline V gene. Trimming cost V 1 base and J 6 bases, with 10 bases left between them. The CDR3 loop spans 13 amino acids. CDR3 in amino acids: CASSLSNRGEQYF. The CDR3 nucleotides are TGTGCCAGCAGTTTATCAAACCGAGGCGAGCAGTACTTC.

This clonotype was recorded many times. The V and J genes are TRBV11-2 and TRBJ2-3; no clear D. There are 12 residues in the CDR3. The germline V and J ends were trimmed by 2 bases and 9 bases, with 9 bases remaining between them. Germline loops: CDR1 SGHAT, CDR2 FQNNGV. The CDR3 protein is CASSLNLGTQYF. CDR3 DNA sequence: TGTGCCAGCAGCTTAAATTTGGGGACGCAGTATTTT.

This clonotype was detected a few times. This chain connects TRBV6-1 to TRBJ1-2, with 9 bases identical to TRBD1. The CDR3 runs to 14 residues. J lost 5 bases, V lost 5 bases, and 6 bases had no gene match. CDR1 and CDR2 (germline): MNHNS, SASEGT. The CDR3 sequence: CASSWGQGRYGYTF. CDR3 nucleotides: TGTGCCAGCAGTTGGGGACAGGGAAGGTATGGCTACACCTTC.

Of note for this clonotype: Germline and junction disagree at one end, which may indicate a read error. The chain is built from TRBV2 and TRBJ1-3, with D possibly being TRBD1 (5 bases). The length of the CDR3 is 16 residues. Germline V gene lookup returns CDR1 SNHLY and CDR2 FYNNEI. This CDR3 is CASSESGQLSRNTIYF. DNA for the CDR3: TGTGCCAGCAGTGAATCAGGGCAGCTCTCTAGAAACACCATATATTTT.

This clonotype was recorded a few times. With a much larger clone just one base away, this may be a read error. The rearrangement joins TRBV12-3 or TRBV12-4 to TRBJ1-5; 9 bases match TRBD1. The CDR3 loop spans 17 amino acids. The CDR3 reads CASSYRGRRSSNQPQRF. The DNA of the CDR3 is TGTGCCAGCAGCTACAGGGGGCGCCGTTCGAGCAATCAGCCCCAGCGTTTT.

This clonotype was recorded a few times. The chain is built from TRBV12-3 or TRBV12-4 and TRBJ2-1; 8 bases line up with TRBD2. This CDR3 is 15 amino acids long. The trim removed 5 bases at V and 0 bases at J, leaving 3 bases unmatched. The CDR3 coding sequence is TGTGCCAGCAGTCAGCGGGAGTCCTCCTACAATGAGCAGTTCTTC. Its translation is CASSQRESSYNEQFF.